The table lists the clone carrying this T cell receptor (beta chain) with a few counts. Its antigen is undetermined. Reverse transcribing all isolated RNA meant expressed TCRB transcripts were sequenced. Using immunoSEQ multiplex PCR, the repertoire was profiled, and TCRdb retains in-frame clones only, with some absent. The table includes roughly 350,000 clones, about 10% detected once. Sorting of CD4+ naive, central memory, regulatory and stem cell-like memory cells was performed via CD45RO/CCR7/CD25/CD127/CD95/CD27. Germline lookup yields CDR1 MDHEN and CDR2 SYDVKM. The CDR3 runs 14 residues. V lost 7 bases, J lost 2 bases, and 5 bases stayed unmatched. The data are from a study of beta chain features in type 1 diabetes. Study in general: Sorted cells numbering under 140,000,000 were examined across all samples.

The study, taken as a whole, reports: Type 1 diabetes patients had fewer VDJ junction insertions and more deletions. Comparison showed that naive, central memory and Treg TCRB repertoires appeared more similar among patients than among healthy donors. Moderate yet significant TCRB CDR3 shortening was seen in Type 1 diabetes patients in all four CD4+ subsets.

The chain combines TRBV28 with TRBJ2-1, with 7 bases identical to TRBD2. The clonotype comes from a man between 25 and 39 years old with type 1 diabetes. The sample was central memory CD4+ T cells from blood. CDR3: CASMEREAYNEQFF. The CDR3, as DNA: TGTGCCAGCATGGAACGGGAGGCCTACAATGAGCAGTTCTTC.